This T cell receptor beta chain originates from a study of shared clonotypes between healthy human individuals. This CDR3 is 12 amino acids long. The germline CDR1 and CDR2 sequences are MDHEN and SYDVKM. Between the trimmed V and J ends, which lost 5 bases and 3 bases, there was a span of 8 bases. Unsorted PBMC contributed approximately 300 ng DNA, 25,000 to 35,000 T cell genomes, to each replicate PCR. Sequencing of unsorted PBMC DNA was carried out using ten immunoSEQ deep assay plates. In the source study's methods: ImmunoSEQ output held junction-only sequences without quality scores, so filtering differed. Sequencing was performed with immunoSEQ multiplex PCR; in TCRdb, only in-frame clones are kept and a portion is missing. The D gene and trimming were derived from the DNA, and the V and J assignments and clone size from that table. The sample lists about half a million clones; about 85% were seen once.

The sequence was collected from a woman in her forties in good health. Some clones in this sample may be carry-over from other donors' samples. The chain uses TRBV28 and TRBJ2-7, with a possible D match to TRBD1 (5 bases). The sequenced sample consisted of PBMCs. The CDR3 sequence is CASSTGLYEQYF. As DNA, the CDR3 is TGTGCCAGCAGTACAGGTCTCTACGAGCAGTACTTC.